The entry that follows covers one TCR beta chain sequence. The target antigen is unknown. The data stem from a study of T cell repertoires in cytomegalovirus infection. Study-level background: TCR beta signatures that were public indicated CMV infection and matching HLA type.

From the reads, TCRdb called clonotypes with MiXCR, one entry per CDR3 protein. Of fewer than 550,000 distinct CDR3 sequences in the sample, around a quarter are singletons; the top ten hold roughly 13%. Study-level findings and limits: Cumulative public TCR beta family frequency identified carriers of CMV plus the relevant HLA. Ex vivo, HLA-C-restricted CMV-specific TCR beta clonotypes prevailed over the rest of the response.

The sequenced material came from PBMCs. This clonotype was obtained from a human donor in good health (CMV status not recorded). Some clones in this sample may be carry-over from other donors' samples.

In DNA form, the CDR3 reads TGCGCCAGCAGCCAAGAATGGGGGGGCGTTTCTTTCGGCTACACCTTC. It specifies CASSQEWGGVSFGYTF. V gene TRBV4-1 combines with J gene TRBJ1-2, with TRBD1 as a possible D gene (6 bases). The ends were cut back, 0 bases at V and 8 bases at J, with 19 bases in the middle. Germline values: CDR1 MGHRA, CDR2 YSYEKL. The CDR3 has 16 amino acids.